This TCR beta chain is drawn from a study of blood T cell repertoires in COVID-19. There are 16 residues in the CDR3. V was trimmed by 3 bases and J by 0 bases, leaving 12 bases between them. CDR1 and CDR2 (germline): MNHNS, SASEGT. Original processing methods: How many nucleated cells were present was estimated from reference gene primer amplification. The protocol was immunoSEQ multiplex PCR, while the TCRdb copy is restricted to in-frame clones and leaves out a portion. The D gene and trimming were derived from the DNA, and the V and J assignments and clone size from that table. The table shows about 460,000 clones, with less than 90% occurring only once. Individuals drawn from approximately 26 US areas were about 18 to 95 years old.

The chain links TRBV6-1 to TRBJ1-5; D perhaps matches TRBD1 (5 bases). This sequence originates from a woman in her sixties or seventies who had recovered from COVID-19. Sequenced input: PBMCs or T cells enriched from blood (not recorded which). In DNA, the CDR3 is TGTGCCAGCAGTGACTGGGCGGGGGGTAGCAATCAGCCCCAGCATTTT. Translation gives CASSDWAGGSNQPQHF.